A selection of T cell receptor beta chains follows, all from one sample in a study of CD8 T cells in Susac syndrome. MiXCR, run by TCRdb on the immunoSEQ multiplex PCR reads, gives a single entry per CDR3 protein. Among approximately 210,000 distinct CDR3 sequences listed, about 95% were seen once. The sample taken for sequencing was CD4+ T cells from PBMCs. These TCRs come from a human donor with Susac syndrome. Both conserved end residues are trimmed from each CDR3. Fields, in order: J gene, D gene, V gene, CDR3 protein. A D gene is named only where the DNA matches it firmly.

j_call: TRBJ2-7
d_call: TRBD1
v_call: TRBV15
cdr3_aa: ATSRDGDREYEQY

j_call: TRBJ2-5
d_call: TRBD1
v_call: TRBV20-1
cdr3_aa: SALPRTGALETQY

j_call: TRBJ2-3
d_call: -
v_call: TRBV27
cdr3_aa: ASSLGVGALADTQY

j_call: TRBJ2-7
d_call: TRBD1
v_call: TRBV20-1
cdr3_aa: SADGRRQGRSYEQY

j_call: TRBJ2-1
d_call: TRBD1
v_call: TRBV27
cdr3_aa: ASSLGQGSYNEQF

j_call: TRBJ2-7
d_call: TRBD1
v_call: TRBV27
cdr3_aa: ASSPRQGDEQY

j_call: TRBJ2-3
d_call: -
v_call: TRBV12-3/TRBV12-4
cdr3_aa: ASSLGPPTSTDTQY

j_call: TRBJ2-5
d_call: -
v_call: TRBV7-2
cdr3_aa: ASSPVSDQETQY

j_call: TRBJ2-6
d_call: -
v_call: TRBV4-2
cdr3_aa: ASSQEATESSGANVLT

j_call: TRBJ1-1
d_call: -
v_call: TRBV6-2/TRBV6-3
cdr3_aa: ASAEARGGTEAF

j_call: TRBJ2-7
d_call: -
v_call: TRBV19
cdr3_aa: ASNVGPASAEQY

j_call: TRBJ1-2
d_call: -
v_call: TRBV12-3/TRBV12-4
cdr3_aa: ASSITDGDYGYT

j_call: TRBJ2-5
d_call: TRBD1
v_call: TRBV7-8
cdr3_aa: ASSLPVPGQELGN

j_call: TRBJ1-1
d_call: -
v_call: TRBV25-1
cdr3_aa: ASSERVGRRNTEAF

j_call: TRBJ2-1
d_call: -
v_call: TRBV4-3
cdr3_aa: ASSQDAIRSYYNEQF

j_call: TRBJ1-3
d_call: TRBD1
v_call: TRBV20-1
cdr3_aa: SATGRGLNTIY

j_call: TRBJ2-7
d_call: -
v_call: TRBV2
cdr3_aa: ASSEGAAYEQY

j_call: TRBJ2-5
d_call: -
v_call: TRBV12-3/TRBV12-4
cdr3_aa: ASSLGGIQETQY

j_call: TRBJ2-1
d_call: -
v_call: TRBV20-1
cdr3_aa: SPKPLAGPFATNEQF

j_call: TRBJ1-4
d_call: TRBD1
v_call: TRBV4-3
cdr3_aa: ASSLLRGPNEKLF

j_call: TRBJ1-2
d_call: TRBD1
v_call: TRBV4-3
cdr3_aa: ASSQEPGGQDNYGYT

j_call: TRBJ1-2
d_call: -
v_call: TRBV6-6
cdr3_aa: ASSYRGDGYT

j_call: TRBJ2-1
d_call: TRBD2
v_call: TRBV20-1
cdr3_aa: SAASSGGVGNEQF

j_call: TRBJ2-7
d_call: -
v_call: TRBV6-5
cdr3_aa: ASSVVGATEQY

j_call: TRBJ2-3
d_call: -
v_call: TRBV20-1
cdr3_aa: SASPGPGEAQY

j_call: TRBJ1-2
d_call: TRBD1
v_call: TRBV20-1
cdr3_aa: SARLGQGKYGYT

j_call: TRBJ1-3
d_call: -
v_call: TRBV3-1
cdr3_aa: ASSRQRGNTIY

j_call: TRBJ2-7
d_call: TRBD2
v_call: TRBV4-1
cdr3_aa: ASSPWGLAGQGDSYEQY

j_call: TRBJ1-4
d_call: -
v_call: TRBV9
cdr3_aa: ASSASGNEKLF

j_call: TRBJ1-1
d_call: -
v_call: TRBV19
cdr3_aa: ASSPRTDMNTEAF

j_call: TRBJ2-5
d_call: TRBD1
v_call: TRBV2
cdr3_aa: ASRSKGQGTETQY

j_call: TRBJ2-2
d_call: TRBD1
v_call: TRBV20-1
cdr3_aa: SAGGRTGIGELF

j_call: TRBJ2-3
d_call: -
v_call: TRBV29-1
cdr3_aa: SVDVGTDTQY

j_call: TRBJ2-5
d_call: -
v_call: TRBV20-1
cdr3_aa: SARDPPLGAPQYQETQY

j_call: TRBJ1-5
d_call: TRBD1
v_call: TRBV15
cdr3_aa: ATSRTGTGNQPQH

j_call: TRBJ1-5
d_call: -
v_call: TRBV12-3/TRBV12-4
cdr3_aa: ASSSLDIGGNQPQH

j_call: TRBJ2-1
d_call: -
v_call: TRBV3-1
cdr3_aa: ASSQMGRRGAHNEQF

j_call: TRBJ1-6
d_call: -
v_call: TRBV12-3/TRBV12-4
cdr3_aa: ASSLEGREGSPLH

j_call: TRBJ2-5
d_call: -
v_call: TRBV20-1
cdr3_aa: SATDIQETQY

j_call: TRBJ2-3
d_call: TRBD2
v_call: TRBV9
cdr3_aa: ASGGASGAADTQY

j_call: TRBJ1-2
d_call: -
v_call: TRBV18
cdr3_aa: ASSPSPARDSYGYT

j_call: TRBJ2-7
d_call: -
v_call: TRBV4-2
cdr3_aa: ASSPSDRNLNEQY